Sequencing of this T cell receptor beta chain was carried out in a study of OX40 agonist ivuxolimab in advanced cancers. Across the study: At 82.7% male, the cohort had a mean age of roughly 60 years, ranging from about 23 to 79. Broader study findings: Certain nonresponding patients likewise had low normalized T-cell clonal expansion. CD8+ T cells were the subset that, on average, had more expanded clones than CD4+.

CDR3 size: 13 residues. Trimming pared 2 bases from V and 3 bases from J, leaving 5 bases between. CDR1 and CDR2 (germline): MDHEN, SYDVKM. Produced via immunoSEQ multiplex PCR; TCRdb's table is partial and in-frame only. The table lists fewer than 85,000 clones, roughly 78% of them singletons. Sampling of blood occurred at baseline, cycle 4 day 1, and cycle 7 day 1. A word on this clone: Its target is unknown.

The clonotype originates from an adult with an advanced solid tumor such as melanoma, head and neck, liver or kidney cancer. This chain uses TRBV28 with TRBJ1-5, with D unresolved. Specimen: CD4+ or CD8+ T cells sorted from blood, collected in a trial of the OX40 agonist ivuxolimab. The CDR3 nucleotides are TGTGCCAGCAGTTTACCGTACAATCAGCCCCAGCATTTT. Encoded protein: CASSLPYNQPQHF.